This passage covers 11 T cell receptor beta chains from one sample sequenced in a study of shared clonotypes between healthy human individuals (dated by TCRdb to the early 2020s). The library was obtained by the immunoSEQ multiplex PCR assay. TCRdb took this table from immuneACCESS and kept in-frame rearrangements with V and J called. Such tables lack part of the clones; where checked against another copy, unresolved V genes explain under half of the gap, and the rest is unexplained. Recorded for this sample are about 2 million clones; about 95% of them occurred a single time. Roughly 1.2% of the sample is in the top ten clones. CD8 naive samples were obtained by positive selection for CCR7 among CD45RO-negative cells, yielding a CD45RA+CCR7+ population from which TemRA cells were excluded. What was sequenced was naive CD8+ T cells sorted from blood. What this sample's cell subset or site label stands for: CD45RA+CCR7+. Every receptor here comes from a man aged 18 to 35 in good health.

The DNA for the CDR3 is TGTGCCAGCAGCAATCCCCGGGACAGATACAATGAGCAGTTCTTC. It is translated as CASSNPRDRYNEQFF. The rearrangement links TRBV28 to TRBJ2-1, with 7 bases fitting TRBD1. The CDR3 extends over 15 amino acids. Looked up from germline, CDR1 is MDHEN and CDR2 is SYDVKM. The V gene end was trimmed by 6 bases and the J gene end by 4 bases; junction bases not matched to a gene: 9.

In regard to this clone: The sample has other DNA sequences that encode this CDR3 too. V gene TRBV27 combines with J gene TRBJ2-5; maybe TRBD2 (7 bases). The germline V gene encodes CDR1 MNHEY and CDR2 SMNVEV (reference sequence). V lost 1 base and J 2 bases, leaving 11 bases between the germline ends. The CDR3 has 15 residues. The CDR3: CASSLWGGAQETQYF. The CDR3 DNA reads TGTGCCAGCAGTTTATGGGGGGGGGCGCAAGAGACCCAGTACTTC.

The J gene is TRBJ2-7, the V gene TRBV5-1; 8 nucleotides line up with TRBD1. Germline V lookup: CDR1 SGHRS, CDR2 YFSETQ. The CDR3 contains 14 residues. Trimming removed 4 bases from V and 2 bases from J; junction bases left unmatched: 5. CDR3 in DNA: TGCGCCAGCAGCCTGACAGGGGTTCCCTACGAGCAGTACTTC. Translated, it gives CASSLTGVPYEQYF.

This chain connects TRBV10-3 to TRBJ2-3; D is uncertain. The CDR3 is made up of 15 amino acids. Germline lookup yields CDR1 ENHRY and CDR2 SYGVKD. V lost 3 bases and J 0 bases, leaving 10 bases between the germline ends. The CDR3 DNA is TGTGCCATCAGTGATTGGCCCGGGAGCACAGATACGCAGTATTTT. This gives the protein CAISDWPGSTDTQYF.

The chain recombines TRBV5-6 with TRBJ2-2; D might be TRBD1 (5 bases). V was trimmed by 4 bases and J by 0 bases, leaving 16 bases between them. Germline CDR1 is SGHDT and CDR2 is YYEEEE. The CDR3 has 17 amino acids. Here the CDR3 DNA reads TGTGCCAGCAGCCCCGAGACAGACCTCCCGAACACCGGGGAGCTGTTTTTT. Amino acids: CASSPETDLPNTGELFF.

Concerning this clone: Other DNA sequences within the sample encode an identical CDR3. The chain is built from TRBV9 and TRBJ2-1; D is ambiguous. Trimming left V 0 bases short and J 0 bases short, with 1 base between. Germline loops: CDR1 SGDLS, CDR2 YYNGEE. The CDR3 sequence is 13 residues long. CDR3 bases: TGTGCCAGCAGCGTAGACTCCTACAATGAGCAGTTCTTC. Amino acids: CASSVDSYNEQFF. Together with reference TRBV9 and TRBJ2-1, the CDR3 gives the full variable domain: DSGVTQTPKHLITATGQRVTLRCSPRSGDLSVYWYQQSLDQGLQFLIQYYNGEERAKGNILERFSAQQFPDLHSELNLSSLELGDSALYFCASSVDSYNEQFFGPGTRLTVL.

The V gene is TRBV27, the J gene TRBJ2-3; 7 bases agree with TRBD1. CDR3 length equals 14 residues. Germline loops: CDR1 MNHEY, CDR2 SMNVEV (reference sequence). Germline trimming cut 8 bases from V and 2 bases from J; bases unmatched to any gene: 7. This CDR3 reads CASARDSLTDTQYF. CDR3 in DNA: TGTGCCAGCGCCCGGGACAGCCTCACAGATACGCAGTATTTT.

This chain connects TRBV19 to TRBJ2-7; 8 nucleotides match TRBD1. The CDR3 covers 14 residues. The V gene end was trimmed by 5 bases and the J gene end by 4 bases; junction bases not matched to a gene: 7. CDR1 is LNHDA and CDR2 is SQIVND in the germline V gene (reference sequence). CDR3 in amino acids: CASSPATGEYEQYF. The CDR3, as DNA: TGTGCCAGTAGTCCCGCGACAGGGGAGTACGAGCAGTACTTC. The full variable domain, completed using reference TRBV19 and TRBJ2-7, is DGGITQSPKYLFRKEGQNVTLSCEQNLNHDAMYWYRQDPGQGLRLIYYSQIVNDFQKGDIAEGYSVSREKKESFPLTVTSAQKNPTAFYLCASSPATGEYEQYFGPGTRLTVT.

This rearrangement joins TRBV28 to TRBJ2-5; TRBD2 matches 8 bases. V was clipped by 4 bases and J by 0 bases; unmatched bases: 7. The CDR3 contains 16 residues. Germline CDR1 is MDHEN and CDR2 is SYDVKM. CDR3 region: CASSSLAGGDQETQYF. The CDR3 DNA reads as TGTGCCAGCAGTTCCCTGGCGGGGGGCGACCAAGAGACCCAGTACTTC.

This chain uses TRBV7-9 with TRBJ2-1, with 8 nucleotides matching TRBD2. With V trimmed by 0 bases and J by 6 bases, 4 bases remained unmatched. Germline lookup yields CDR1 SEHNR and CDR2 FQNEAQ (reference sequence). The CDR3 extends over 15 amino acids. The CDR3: CASSLASGSGNEQFF. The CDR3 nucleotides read TGTGCCAGCAGCTTAGCCAGCGGGAGTGGCAATGAGCAGTTCTTC.

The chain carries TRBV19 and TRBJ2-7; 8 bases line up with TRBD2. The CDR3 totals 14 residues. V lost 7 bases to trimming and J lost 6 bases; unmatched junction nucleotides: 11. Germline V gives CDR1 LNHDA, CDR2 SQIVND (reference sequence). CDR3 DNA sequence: TGTGCCAGTACCATCCTCGGGGGGGCAAGCGAGCAGTACTTC. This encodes CASTILGGASEQYF.